These 14 T cell receptor beta chains came from one sample sequenced in a study of blood T cell repertoires in COVID-19. The assay was immunoSEQ multiplex PCR, and TCRdb's table has in-frame clones only and misses some. The sample carries some 180,000 clones, around four fifths recorded once. Sequencing was done on a sample of peripheral blood. The receptor set was obtained from a woman aged 80 or over with COVID-19, enrolled during active disease.

This sequence joins TRBV5-1 and TRBJ1-4, with D possibly matching TRBD1 (5 bases). V was clipped by 5 bases and J by 0 bases, with 8 bases between them. Germline loops: CDR1 SGHRS, CDR2 YFSETQ. The CDR3 runs to 14 residues. As DNA, the CDR3 is TGCGCCAGCAGTACAGGCGCAACTAATGAAAAACTGTTTTTT. This codes for CASSTGATNEKLFF.

This clone was detected once. The chain combines TRBV18 with TRBJ1-5; 8 bases are shared with TRBD1. This CDR3 has 17 residues. Germline lookup yields CDR1 KGHSH and CDR2 LQKENI. The junction had 14 bases not matched to a gene; V was cut back by 3 bases and J by 7 bases. CDR3 nucleotides: TGTGCCAGCTCACCCATGCGGACAGGGCAAACAAGGCAGCCCCAGCATTTT. Translating it yields CASSPMRTGQTRQPQHF.

This CDR3 is CASSPRLAGDLTYNEQFF. The CDR3 region has the DNA TGTGCCAGCTCACCAAGACTAGCGGGGGACCTTACCTACAATGAGCAGTTCTTC. This sequence joins TRBV18 and TRBJ2-1, with 12 positions matching TRBD2. Germline CDR1 and CDR2: KGHSH and LQKENI. The V and J ends lost 2 bases and 2 bases, in that order; junction bases with no gene match: 7. The CDR3 covers 18 residues.

The CDR3 DNA is TGTGCCAGCAGCACCATGCGTTACAGGGGGTCGGGTGGAAACACCATATATTTT. Protein sequence: CASSTMRYRGSGGNTIYF. V usage is TRBV21-1 and J usage is TRBJ1-3; the table assigns TRBD1, which was not confirmed against the DNA. TRBV21-1 is shown as a pseudogene. The CDR3 has 18 residues.

This clone showed up just once. Other DNA sequences within the sample encode an identical CDR3. The CDR3 reads CASSSGSSTDTQYF. DNA of the CDR3: TGTGCCAGCAGCTCGGGGTCATCCACAGATACGCAGTATTTT. J is TRBJ2-3 and V is TRBV5-5; tentatively, D is TRBD2 (5 bases). V was cut by 3 bases and J by 2 bases, with 10 bases left in between. CDR1 is SGHKS, CDR2 YYEKEE, per germline (reference sequence). CDR3 length: 14 amino acids.

The J gene is TRBJ2-1, the V gene TRBV19; the match to TRBD2 covers 8 bases. Unmatched junction bases numbered 7, after V lost 5 bases and J lost 4 bases. The CDR3 sequence is 15 residues long. The V gene's germline CDR1 is LNHDA and CDR2 SQIVND (reference sequence). The CDR3 protein is CASSLGVAGYNEQFF. DNA of the CDR3: TGTGCCAGTAGTCTAGGGGTAGCGGGGTACAATGAGCAGTTCTTC.

The chain uses TRBV5-1 and TRBJ1-3; D gene unclear. Germline loops: CDR1 SGHRS, CDR2 YFSETQ. Trimming left V 0 bases short and J 7 bases short, with 14 bases between. The CDR3 is 15 residues long. The CDR3 is CASSLAGLEGNTIYF. CDR3 nucleotide sequence: TGCGCCAGCAGCTTGGCGGGGTTAGAAGGGAACACCATATATTTT.

The V gene is TRBV3-1 (or the pseudogene TRBV3-2), the J gene TRBJ1-1, with D uncertain. Trimming cost V 1 base and J 1 base, with 7 bases left between them. The germline V gene encodes CDR1 LGHDT and CDR2 YNNKEL (reference sequence). This CDR3 is built from 14 residues. This chain's CDR3 is CASSQAGKNTEAFF. CDR3 coding DNA: TGTGCCAGCAGCCAAGCCGGGAAGAACACTGAAGCTTTCTTT.

The J gene is TRBJ1-1, the V gene TRBV5-1, with D perhaps TRBD1 (6 bases). The germline V gene has CDR1 SGHRS and CDR2 YFSETQ. This CDR3 has 16 residues. The V end lost 1 base, the J end lost 0 bases, and 13 bases lay between the germline ends. The CDR3 protein is CASSLSGGLMNTEAFF. CDR3 in DNA: TGCGCCAGCAGCTTGTCGGGGGGCTTAATGAACACTGAAGCTTTCTTT.

The chain carries TRBV21-1 and TRBJ2-7; whether TRBD2, the table's D call, matches the DNA was not checked. TRBV21-1 is a known pseudogene. The CDR3 runs 12 residues. CDR3 loop: CASTPTTYEQYF. As DNA, the CDR3 is TGTGCCAGCACCCCTACTACCTACGAGCAGTACTTC.

In this sample, this clone turned up a few times. The chain employs TRBV7-8 and TRBJ1-6; unclear D gene. CDR3 length: 15 residues. V was trimmed by 1 base and J by 7 bases, leaving 11 bases between them. From germline, CDR1 is SGHVS and CDR2 FQNEAQ. CDR3 region: CASSLGSVNNSPLHF. DNA of the CDR3: TGTGCCAGCAGCTTAGGTTCGGTAAACAATTCACCCCTCCACTTT. Full variable domain (remainder filled in from reference TRBV7-8 and TRBJ1-6): GAGVSQSPRYKVAKRGQDVALRCDPISGHVSLFWYQQALGQGPEFLTYFQNEAQLDKSGLPSDRFFAERPEGSVSTLKIQRTQQEDSAVYLCASSLGSVNNSPLHFGNGTRLTVT.

This clone was seen once. The genes are TRBV19 and TRBJ1-2; possible D gene TRBD1, 5 bases. Trimming left V 3 bases short and J 4 bases short, with 15 bases between. Germline V gene lookup returns CDR1 LNHDA and CDR2 SQIVND (reference sequence). This CDR3 comprises 15 residues. CDR3 DNA sequence: TGTGCCAGTAGTATGTCAGAAGGGGCACCCTATGGCTACACCTTC. Translating it yields CASSMSEGAPYGYTF.

The V and J genes are TRBV5-4 and TRBJ2-7, with 8 bases aligning to TRBD1. Trimming at V came to 5 bases and at J to 6 bases, leaving 7 bases not matched to a gene. This CDR3 has 13 residues. Germline V gene sequence: CDR1 SGHNT, CDR2 YYREEE (reference sequence). The CDR3: CASRRTGNAEQYF. The CDR3 bases are TGTGCCAGCAGACGGACAGGGAACGCCGAGCAGTACTTC. Full variable domain (missing parts from reference TRBV5-4 and TRBJ2-7): ETGVTQSPTHLIKTRGQQVTLRCSSQSGHNTVSWYQQALGQGPQFIFQYYREEENGRGNFPPRFSGLQFPNYSSELNVNALELDDSALYLCASRRTGNAEQYFGPGTRLTVT.

This chain connects TRBV5-1 to TRBJ1-4; no clear D. Germline values: CDR1 SGHRS, CDR2 YFSETQ. V was cut by 0 bases and J by 8 bases, with 17 bases left in between. The CDR3 contains 16 residues. CDR3 sequence: CASSLVGAGLGEKLFF. CDR3 nucleotides: TGCGCCAGCAGCTTGGTAGGCGCGGGGTTAGGAGAAAAACTGTTTTTT.